These T cell receptor beta chains were read from a single sample in a study of control samples from healthy donors and cancer patients. Libraries were prepared by immunoSEQ multiplex PCR; TCRdb keeps only in-frame clonotypes and omits some of them. The table records 100,000 to 110,000 clones, over 75% of them present only once. Sequenced material: blood. The receptors come from a woman aged 45-65 years in good health. CDR3s include the opening cysteine and the closing phenylalanine or tryptophan. Each record gives: V gene, CDR3 length, clone size, J gene, D gene, CDR3 protein, CDR3 DNA. The D gene is left open where the match is weak. Size tells how often a clone was seen (once, few, many) or the class of an expanded clone, and some rows leave it out.

v_gene: TRBV3-1/TRBV3-2
len: 15
abundance: once
j_gene: TRBJ1-6
d_gene: -
CDR3aa: CASKDITHLYSPLHF
CDR3nt: TGTGCCAGCAAAGATATAACCCATCTGTATTCACCCCTCCACTTT

v_gene: TRBV6-5
len: 13
abundance: -
j_gene: TRBJ2-1
d_gene: -
CDR3aa: CASPTATYNEQFF
CDR3nt: TGTGCCAGCCCGACAGCAACCTACAATGAGCAGTTCTTC

v_gene: TRBV27
len: 12
abundance: many
j_gene: TRBJ1-2
d_gene: -
CDR3aa: CASSVGGVGYTF
CDR3nt: TGTGCCAGCAGCGTTGGGGGGGTTGGCTACACCTTC

v_gene: TRBV5-1
len: 14
abundance: -
j_gene: TRBJ2-5
d_gene: -
CDR3aa: CASSLEGREETQYF
CDR3nt: TGCGCCAGCAGCTTAGAGGGTAGGGAAGAGACCCAGTACTTC

v_gene: TRBV5-5
len: 15
abundance: -
j_gene: TRBJ2-4
d_gene: TRBD1
CDR3aa: CASSLGQGSVNIQYF
CDR3nt: TGTGCCAGCAGCCTCGGACAGGGGTCGGTAAACATTCAGTACTTC

v_gene: TRBV19
len: 17
abundance: once
j_gene: TRBJ2-7
d_gene: -
CDR3aa: CASSHESGPHPAYEQYF
CDR3nt: TGTGCCAGTAGTCACGAATCGGGCCCCCATCCCGCCTACGAGCAGTACTTC

v_gene: TRBV6-4
len: 19
abundance: -
j_gene: TRBJ1-5
d_gene: TRBD1
CDR3aa: CASSESRDRGLISNQPQHF
CDR3nt: TGTGCCAGCAGTGAATCCCGGGACAGGGGGTTAATTAGCAATCAGCCCCAGCATTTT

v_gene: TRBV18
len: 13
abundance: -
j_gene: TRBJ2-1
d_gene: -
CDR3aa: CASSLGSYNEQFF
CDR3nt: TGTGCCAGCTCACTGGGGTCCTACAATGAGCAGTTCTTC

v_gene: TRBV4-3
len: 16
abundance: -
j_gene: TRBJ1-2
d_gene: TRBD1
CDR3aa: CASSQDLFTGDYGYTF
CDR3nt: TGCGCCAGCAGCCAAGATCTATTTACAGGGGACTATGGCTACACCTTC

v_gene: TRBV30
len: 13
abundance: -
j_gene: TRBJ2-2
d_gene: -
CDR3aa: CAWSVLRTGELFF
CDR3nt: TGTGCCTGGAGTGTACTTAGGACCGGGGAGCTGTTTTTT

v_gene: TRBV6-6
len: 12
abundance: -
j_gene: TRBJ1-1
d_gene: -
CDR3aa: CASSYSTWDAFF
CDR3nt: TGTGCCAGCAGTTACTCGACCTGGGACGCTTTCTTT

v_gene: TRBV7-3
len: 14
abundance: -
j_gene: TRBJ2-5
d_gene: -
CDR3aa: CASSLSVGPETQYF
CDR3nt: TGTGCCAGCAGCTTAAGTGTGGGCCCAGAGACCCAGTACTTC

v_gene: TRBV30
len: 15
abundance: -
j_gene: TRBJ2-3
d_gene: TRBD2
CDR3aa: CAWSNGLDGSDTQYF
CDR3nt: TGTGCCTGGAGTAACGGACTAGATGGGTCGGATACGCAGTATTTT

v_gene: TRBV7-7
len: 14
abundance: -
j_gene: TRBJ2-3
d_gene: -
CDR3aa: CASSLLDGTDTQYF
CDR3nt: TGTGCCAGCAGCTTACTAGACGGCACAGATACGCAGTATTTT

v_gene: TRBV15
len: 14
abundance: -
j_gene: TRBJ2-5
d_gene: -
CDR3aa: CATSRGMGQETQYF
CDR3nt: TGTGCCACCAGCAGAGGGATGGGGCAAGAGACCCAGTACTTC

v_gene: TRBV6-5
len: 12
abundance: few
j_gene: TRBJ1-1
d_gene: -
CDR3aa: CATMLGGTEAFF
CDR3nt: TGTGCCACTATGTTAGGAGGCACTGAAGCTTTCTTT

v_gene: TRBV29-1
len: 13
abundance: once
j_gene: TRBJ1-5
d_gene: -
CDR3aa: CSVRTENDQPQHF
CDR3nt: TGCAGCGTCAGGACAGAAAACGATCAGCCCCAGCATTTT

v_gene: TRBV6-5
len: 15
abundance: few
j_gene: TRBJ2-1
d_gene: -
CDR3aa: CASSYSGTKYNEQFF
CDR3nt: TGTGCCAGCAGTTACTCCGGAACTAAATACAATGAGCAGTTCTTC

v_gene: TRBV11-2
len: 16
abundance: -
j_gene: TRBJ2-3
d_gene: -
CDR3aa: CASSLDRGGWTDTQYF
CDR3nt: TGTGCCAGCAGCTTAGATAGGGGGGGCTGGACAGATACGCAGTATTTT

v_gene: TRBV6-2/TRBV6-3
len: 16
abundance: once
j_gene: TRBJ2-4
d_gene: -
CDR3aa: CASSYSSSGTKNIQYF
CDR3nt: TGTGCCAGCAGTTACTCGAGCTCAGGGACCAAAAACATTCAGTACTTC

v_gene: TRBV6-5
len: 13
abundance: many
j_gene: TRBJ1-2
d_gene: TRBD1
CDR3aa: CASSNRQGPGYTF
CDR3nt: TGTGCCAGCAGTAACCGACAGGGGCCCGGCTACACCTTC

v_gene: TRBV27
len: 16
abundance: -
j_gene: TRBJ2-1
d_gene: TRBD2
CDR3aa: CASSSGTSGRGNEQFF
CDR3nt: TGTGCCAGCAGTTCCGGGACTAGCGGGAGAGGAAATGAGCAGTTCTTC

v_gene: TRBV27
len: 15
abundance: once
j_gene: TRBJ1-6
d_gene: -
CDR3aa: CASRGDRSYNSPLHF
CDR3nt: TGTGCCAGCAGGGGAGACCGCTCCTATAATTCACCCCTCCACTTT

v_gene: TRBV9
len: 15
abundance: -
j_gene: TRBJ1-5
d_gene: -
CDR3aa: CASSVGPNSNQPQHF
CDR3nt: TGTGCCAGCAGCGTAGGTCCCAATAGCAATCAGCCCCAGCATTTT

v_gene: TRBV7-3
len: 13
abundance: once
j_gene: TRBJ2-2
d_gene: -
CDR3aa: CASSSSGKGELFF
CDR3nt: TGTGCCAGCAGCTCCTCAGGGAAAGGGGAGCTGTTTTTT

v_gene: TRBV7-7
len: 15
abundance: -
j_gene: TRBJ2-1
d_gene: TRBD1
CDR3aa: CASSRGQGDHNEQFF
CDR3nt: TGTGCCAGCAGTCGCGGACAGGGGGACCACAATGAGCAGTTCTTC

v_gene: TRBV19
len: 16
abundance: medium-sized
j_gene: TRBJ2-5
d_gene: -
CDR3aa: CASSIAGSGEGKTQYF
CDR3nt: TGTGCCAGTAGTATAGCCGGGTCAGGCGAGGGAAAGACCCAGTACTTC

v_gene: TRBV24-1
len: 16
abundance: -
j_gene: TRBJ2-1
d_gene: TRBD1
CDR3aa: CATRGGQGAEGNEQFF
CDR3nt: TGTGCCACCAGGGGGGGACAGGGGGCCGAGGGCAATGAGCAGTTCTTC

v_gene: TRBV6-5
len: 13
abundance: -
j_gene: TRBJ1-1
d_gene: TRBD1
CDR3aa: CASSSRTGLSAFF
CDR3nt: TGTGCCAGCAGTTCCCGGACAGGTCTTTCAGCTTTCTTT

v_gene: TRBV11-2
len: 16
abundance: -
j_gene: TRBJ2-3
d_gene: -
CDR3aa: CASSLGLGPSTDTQYF
CDR3nt: TGTGCCAGCAGCTTAGGCCTGGGGCCTAGCACAGATACGCAGTATTTT

v_gene: TRBV12-3/TRBV12-4
len: 12
abundance: -
j_gene: TRBJ2-1
d_gene: -
CDR3aa: CASSSGPLRQFF
CDR3nt: TGTGCCAGCAGCTCCGGCCCCCTTAGGCAGTTCTTC